The present entry profiles one TCR beta chain with its context. Antigen specificity is unknown. Assay: immunoSEQ multiplex PCR; the TCRdb copy retains only in-frame clones and omits some. The table records about 99,000 clones, 80% to 95% of them present only once. These data belong to a study of graft-versus-host responses after intestinal transplantation. At the level of the study: Recipients had multivisceral, liver-intestinal, or isolated intestinal transplants. Recipients uniformly received anti-thymocyte globulin induction, followed by tacrolimus and steroids for about three years. Whole-study results and caveats: Within allografts, high graft-versus-host to host-versus-graft clonal ratios were seen among patients with graft-donor T cell macrochimerism. In recipient marrow, GvH clones were found, and some appeared first in ileum or blood.

The sequenced sample was unstimulated CD8+ T cells sorted from spleen or lymph node cells, obtained before intestinal transplant. The receptor's source is a human donor who received an intestinal transplant.

The CDR3 is CASNPGTVTEAFF. CDR3 sequence (DNA): TGTGCCAGCAACCCGGGAACCGTTACTGAAGCTTTCTTT. J is TRBJ1-1 and V is TRBV11-2; unclear D gene. In germline, CDR1 is SGHAT, CDR2 FQNNGV. Trimming stripped 7 bases from V and 5 bases from J, with 14 bases between. The CDR3 has 13 amino acids.